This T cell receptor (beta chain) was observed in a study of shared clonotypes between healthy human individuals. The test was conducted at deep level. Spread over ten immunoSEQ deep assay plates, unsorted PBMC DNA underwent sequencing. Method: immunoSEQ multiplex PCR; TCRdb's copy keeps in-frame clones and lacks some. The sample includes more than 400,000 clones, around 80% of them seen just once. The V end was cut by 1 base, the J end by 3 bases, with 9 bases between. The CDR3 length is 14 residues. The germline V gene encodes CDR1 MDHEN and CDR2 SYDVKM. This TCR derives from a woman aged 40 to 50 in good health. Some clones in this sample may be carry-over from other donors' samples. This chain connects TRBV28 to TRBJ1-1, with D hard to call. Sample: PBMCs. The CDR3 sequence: CASSLLSGDTEAFF. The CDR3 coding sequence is TGTGCCAGCAGTTTATTATCCGGGGACACTGAAGCTTTCTTT.